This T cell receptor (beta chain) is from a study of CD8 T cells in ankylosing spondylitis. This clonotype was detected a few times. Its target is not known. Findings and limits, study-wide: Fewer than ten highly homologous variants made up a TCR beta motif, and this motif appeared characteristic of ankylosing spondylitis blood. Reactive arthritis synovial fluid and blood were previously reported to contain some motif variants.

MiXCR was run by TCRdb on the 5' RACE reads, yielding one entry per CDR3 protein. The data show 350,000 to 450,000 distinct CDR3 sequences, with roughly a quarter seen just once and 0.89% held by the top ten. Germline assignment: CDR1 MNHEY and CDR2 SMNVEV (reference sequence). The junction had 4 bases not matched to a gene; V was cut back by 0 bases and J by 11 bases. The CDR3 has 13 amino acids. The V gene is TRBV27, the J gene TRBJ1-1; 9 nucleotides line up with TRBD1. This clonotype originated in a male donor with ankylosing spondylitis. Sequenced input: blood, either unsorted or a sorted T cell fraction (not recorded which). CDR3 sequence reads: CASSLSTGGLAFF. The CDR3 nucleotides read TGTGCCAGCAGTTTATCCACAGGGGGCCTGGCTTTCTTT.